The source of this T cell receptor beta chain is a study of blood T cells in healthy people across ages. Study at large: In model experiments, template switching was able to capture about one barcoded beta molecule for every two T cells that were present.

Each donor had 8 to 10 milliliters of peripheral blood drawn. A J-beta primer mix and a sample-barcoded 5' primer were used in a second PCR of roughly 7 to 12 cycles. Each cDNA molecule was tagged by a template-switch adaptor with 12 random nucleotides. MiXCR, applied by TCRdb to the 5' RACE reads, yields one record per CDR3 protein. The sample holds more than 1,400,000 distinct CDR3 sequences, 42% seen once. Of note for this clonotype: One end of the junction varies from germline; a read error may be responsible.

The CDR3 is 15 amino acids. CDR1 MNHNY and CDR2 SVGAGI come from the germline V gene (reference sequence). This chain connects TRBV6-6 to TRBJ1-1; D gene unclear. The receptor's source is a young woman in good health. Sequenced: blood. This CDR3 is CAGSYSGGLTTEAFF. Written as DNA, the CDR3 is TGTGCCGGCAGTTACTCGGGCGGCTTGACCACTGAAGCTTTCTTT.